This is a list of T cell receptor beta chains from one sample in a study of regulatory T cells in long-lasting Graves disease. TCRdb fed the multiplex PCR reads into MiXCR, producing one record per CDR3 protein. The sample yields some 490,000 distinct CDR3 sequences, around 11% seen once. Another study also made use of these data, one on T cells in Graves' hyperthyroidism and ophthalmopathy.

Source: peripheral blood mononuclear cells (PBMCs), taken at new diagnosis, from a patient treated with antithyroid drugs. The receptors were sampled from a woman in her 30s with Graves disease. CDR3s include the opening cysteine and the closing phenylalanine or tryptophan. A D gene is named only where the DNA matches it firmly. Size values are once, few and many counts, or a class for expanded clones, and some rows have none.

D gene	V gene	CDR3 length	clone size	J gene	CDR3 protein	CDR3 DNA
TRBD1	TRBV18	17	NA	TRBJ2-3	CASSPRRTGVIADTQYF	TGTGCCAGCTCACCGAGACGAACAGGGGTGATAGCAGATACGCAGTATTTT
NA	TRBV6-5	16	NA	TRBJ2-5	CASSYGLAENQETQYF	TGTGCCAGCAGTTACGGGTTAGCGGAGAACCAAGAGACCCAGTACTTC
TRBD2	TRBV12-3/TRBV12-4	16	many	TRBJ2-7	CASSLGGGGFGYEQYF	TGTGCCAGCAGTTTGGGGGGGGGAGGTTTCGGGTACGAGCAGTACTTC
NA	TRBV29-1	12	few	TRBJ1-4	CSVGRGGEKLFF	TGCAGCGTCGGCAGGGGAGGGGAAAAACTGTTTTTT
NA	TRBV19	16	many	TRBJ1-1	CASSMEEVGLGTEAFF	TGTGCGAGTAGTATGGAGGAGGTAGGACTAGGGACTGAAGCTTTCTTT
TRBD2	TRBV20-1	12	few	TRBJ2-7	CSADLAAYEQYF	TGCAGTGCTGACCTAGCGGCATACGAGCAGTACTTC
NA	TRBV5-6	15	many	TRBJ1-1	CASSLVKIWNTEAFF	TGTGCCAGCAGCTTGGTGAAGATATGGAACACTGAAGCTTTCTTT
NA	TRBV29-1	12	few	TRBJ2-5	CSADRGQETQYF	TGCAGCGCCGACCGGGGACAAGAGACCCAGTACTTC
NA	TRBV7-3	13	NA	TRBJ2-2	CASSSLGTGELFF	TGTGCCAGCAGCTCCCTTGGGACCGGGGAGCTGTTTTTT
NA	TRBV5-4	18	few	TRBJ2-6	CASSRGRGVGSGANVLTF	TGTGCCAGCAGCCGGGGGCGGGGAGTCGGGTCTGGGGCCAACGTCCTGACTTTC
NA	TRBV6-1	17	few	TRBJ1-6	CASSEAGLGPANSPLHF	TGTGCCAGCAGTGAAGCGGGCCTGGGACCAGCTAATTCACCCCTCCACTTT
NA	TRBV19	15	many	TRBJ1-4	CASSRGQQQYEKLFF	TGTGCCAGTAGTCGAGGACAGCAACAATACGAAAAACTGTTTTTT
NA	TRBV4-3	13	many	TRBJ1-6	CASSQQHNSPLHF	TGCGCCAGCAGCCAACAGCATAATTCACCCCTCCACTTT
NA	TRBV28	14	many	TRBJ1-5	CASSPERGWQPQHF	TGTGCCAGCAGTCCCGAGAGAGGATGGCAGCCCCAGCATTTT
NA	TRBV7-9	16	few	TRBJ2-7	CASSLSSGSFSYEQYF	TGTGCCAGCAGCTTATCAAGTGGATCGTTTTCCTACGAGCAGTACTTC
NA	TRBV28	15	many	TRBJ2-3	CASSFRVSSTDTQYF	TGTGCCAGCAGTTTTAGAGTTTCTAGCACAGATACGCAGTATTTT
TRBD2	TRBV14	18	many	TRBJ2-1	CASSQEGLAGGAYNEQFF	TGTGCCAGCAGCCAAGAAGGCCTAGCGGGGGGTGCCTACAATGAGCAGTTCTTC
NA	TRBV6-5	14	NA	TRBJ1-2	CASSYSSKGSGYTF	TGTGCCAGCAGTTACTCGAGTAAGGGTTCCGGCTACACCTTC
NA	TRBV6-2/TRBV6-3	15	many	TRBJ2-7	CASSYDRGGPYEQYF	TGTGCCAGCAGTTACGACAGGGGAGGGCCCTACGAGCAGTACTTC
NA	TRBV5-5	18	few	TRBJ2-6	CASSATPGQRSGANVLTF	TGTGCCAGCAGCGCGACTCCGGGACAACGCTCTGGGGCCAACGTCCTGACTTTC
TRBD1	TRBV13	14	many	TRBJ2-7	CASSIQTGVYEQYF	TGTGCCAGCAGCATACAAACAGGGGTCTACGAGCAGTACTTC
NA	TRBV3-1	17	NA	TRBJ1-2	CASSQDFSVGGNHGYTF	TGTGCCAGCAGCCAAGATTTTTCAGTTGGGGGGAACCATGGCTACACCTTC
NA	TRBV15	17	NA	TRBJ1-3	CATSRGRTQVQWNTIYF	TGTGCCACCAGCAGAGGAAGGACACAGGTGCAATGGAACACCATATATTTT
TRBD2	TRBV11-3	16	many	TRBJ2-1	CASSPLAGGRYNEQFF	TGTGCCAGCAGCCCTCTAGCGGGAGGGAGATACAATGAGCAGTTCTTC
NA	TRBV24-1	16	many	TRBJ2-3	CATSDLQKRGTDTQYF	TGTGCCACCAGTGATCTACAGAAGAGGGGCACAGATACGCAGTATTTT
NA	TRBV20-1	16	many	TRBJ1-6	CSARVPGLGDNSPLHF	TGCAGTGCTAGAGTTCCGGGACTGGGAGATAATTCACCCCTCCACTTT
NA	TRBV19	13	few	TRBJ1-5	CASSPVREKPQHF	TGTGCCAGTAGTCCTGTCAGGGAGAAGCCCCAGCATTTT
NA	TRBV12-3/TRBV12-4	12	NA	TRBJ1-5	CACSQGSQPQHF	TGTGCCTGCAGCCAGGGGTCTCAGCCCCAGCATTTT
NA	TRBV28	15	many	TRBJ2-7	CASSSAGVANYEQYF	TGTGCCAGCAGTTCTGCAGGGGTGGCAAACTACGAGCAGTACTTC
TRBD1	TRBV18	18	few	TRBJ2-2	CASSPRKRATGAAGELFF	TGTGCCAGCTCACCCAGAAAGAGAGCAACAGGGGCTGCCGGGGAGCTGTTTTTT
NA	TRBV7-2	14	many	TRBJ2-3	CASSFYQYVDTQYF	TGTGCCAGCAGCTTTTATCAGTACGTGGATACGCAGTATTTT
NA	TRBV27	13	many	TRBJ1-2	CASRKDRRYGYTF	TGTGCCAGCCGCAAAGACAGACGCTATGGCTACACCTTC
NA	TRBV27	15	many	TRBJ1-6	CASTSGWKNPEALHF	TGTGCCAGCACCTCGGGATGGAAGAACCCCGAGGCCCTCCACTTT
NA	TRBV18	15	many	TRBJ2-7	CASSPGPDSVYEQYF	TGTGCCAGCTCACCAGGACCCGACTCCGTTTACGAGCAGTACTTC
TRBD1	TRBV7-9	15	many	TRBJ1-2	CASSFGTGSNYGYTF	TGTGCCAGCAGCTTCGGGACAGGATCTAACTATGGCTACACCTTC
TRBD2	TRBV20-1	16	many	TRBJ2-1	CSAMGLAGEAGNEQFF	TGCAGTGCCATGGGACTAGCGGGAGAGGCCGGCAATGAGCAGTTCTTC
NA	TRBV12-3/TRBV12-4	14	many	TRBJ1-2	CASRPGPPNYGYTF	TGTGCCAGCAGACCCGGCCCGCCTAACTATGGCTACACCTTC
NA	TRBV6-1	14	NA	TRBJ2-1	CASSEGPHYNEQFF	TGTGCCAGCAGTGAGGGACCACATTACAATGAGCAGTTCTTC
TRBD1	TRBV28	16	few	TRBJ1-5	CASSSWTGGRNQPQHF	TGTGCCAGCAGTTCCTGGACAGGGGGAAGGAATCAGCCCCAGCATTTT
TRBD2	TRBV28	13	few	TRBJ2-7	CASRTSGSNEQYF	TGTGCCAGCCGGACTAGCGGGAGCAACGAGCAGTACTTC
TRBD2	TRBV2	15	NA	TRBJ2-1	CASSDPGGSGNEQFF	TGTGCCAGCAGTGACCCGGGCGGGAGTGGTAATGAGCAGTTCTTC
NA	TRBV29-1	11	many	TRBJ1-1	CSVEEGTEAFF	TGCAGCGTGGAGGAGGGGACTGAAGCTTTCTTT
NA	TRBV6-1	15	NA	TRBJ1-5	CASRQDYSSNQPQHF	TGTGCCAGCAGGCAAGACTATTCTAGCAATCAGCCCCAGCATTTT
TRBD2	TRBV10-3	15	many	TRBJ2-7	CAISLTSKAGYEQYF	TGTGCCATCAGTCTGACTAGCAAGGCCGGCTACGAGCAGTACTTC
NA	TRBV12-3/TRBV12-4	12	many	TRBJ2-7	CASSPGAGEQYF	TGTGCCAGCAGCCCGGGGGCGGGTGAGCAGTACTTC
TRBD1	TRBV2	15	many	TRBJ2-7	CASSENRGPSYEQYF	TGTGCCAGCAGTGAGAACAGGGGCCCATCCTACGAGCAGTACTTC
NA	TRBV6-1	12	NA	TRBJ2-7	CASSDPDFEQYF	TGTGCCAGCAGTGACCCGGATTTCGAGCAGTACTTC
NA	TRBV18	15	many	TRBJ1-1	CASSPPSSENTEAFF	TGTGCCAGCTCACCACCGAGCTCCGAGAACACTGAAGCTTTCTTT
TRBD1	TRBV5-1	17	many	TRBJ2-5	CASSLAGQGRKRETQYF	TGCGCCAGCAGCTTGGCTGGACAGGGCAGGAAAAGGGAGACCCAGTACTTC
NA	TRBV27	16	many	TRBJ2-7	CASSLSPPVISYEQYF	TGTGCCAGCAGTTTATCCCCCCCAGTAATCTCCTACGAGCAGTACTTC
NA	TRBV24-1	17	many	TRBJ2-4	CATSGSEPLLAKNIQYF	TGTGCCACCAGCGGGAGCGAACCTCTTCTAGCCAAAAACATTCAGTACTTC
NA	TRBV5-1	12	few	TRBJ2-3	CASSSESDTQYF	TGCGCCAGCAGCTCCGAATCAGATACGCAGTATTTT
TRBD1	TRBV3-1	13	NA	TRBJ1-1	CASSNQGVAEAFF	TGTGCCAGCAGCAACCAGGGGGTAGCTGAAGCTTTCTTT
NA	TRBV19	13	NA	TRBJ2-1	CASSISLVNEQFF	TGTGCCAGTAGTATATCCCTTGTGAATGAGCAGTTCTTC